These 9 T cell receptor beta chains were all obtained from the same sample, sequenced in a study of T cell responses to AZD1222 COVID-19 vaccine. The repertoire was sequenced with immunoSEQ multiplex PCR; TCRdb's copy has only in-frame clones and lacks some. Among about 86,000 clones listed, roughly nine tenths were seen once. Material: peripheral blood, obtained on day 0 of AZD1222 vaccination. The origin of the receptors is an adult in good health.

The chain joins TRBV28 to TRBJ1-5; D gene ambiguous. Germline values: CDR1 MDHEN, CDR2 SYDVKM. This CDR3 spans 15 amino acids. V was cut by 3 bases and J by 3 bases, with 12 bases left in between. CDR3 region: CASSLWRDNNQPQHF. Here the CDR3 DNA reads TGTGCCAGCAGTTTGTGGCGGGATAACAATCAGCCCCAGCATTTT.

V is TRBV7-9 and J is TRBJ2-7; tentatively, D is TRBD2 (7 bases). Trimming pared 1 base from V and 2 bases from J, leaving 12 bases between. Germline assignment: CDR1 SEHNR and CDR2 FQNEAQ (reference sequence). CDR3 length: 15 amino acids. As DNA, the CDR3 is TGTGCCAGCAGCTTAGAGGGGGGAGGGACCTACGAGCAGTACTTC. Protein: CASSLEGGGTYEQYF.

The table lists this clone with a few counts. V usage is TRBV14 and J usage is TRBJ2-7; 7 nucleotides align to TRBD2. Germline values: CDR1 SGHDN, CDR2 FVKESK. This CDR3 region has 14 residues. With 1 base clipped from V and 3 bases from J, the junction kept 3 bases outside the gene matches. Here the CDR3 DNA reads TGTGCCAGCAGCCAAGGGGCGGGGGTCTACGAGCAGTACTTC. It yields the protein CASSQGAGVYEQYF.

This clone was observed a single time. CDR3 region: CASSHATGEDGYTF. In DNA, the CDR3 is TGTGCCAGCAGCCACGCGACAGGGGAGGATGGCTACACCTTC. The chain links TRBV4-2 to TRBJ1-2; 8 bases fit TRBD1. Germline V lookup: CDR1 LGHNA, CDR2 YNFKEQ. With 3 bases clipped from V and 6 bases from J, the junction kept 6 bases outside the gene matches. CDR3 length: 14 amino acids.

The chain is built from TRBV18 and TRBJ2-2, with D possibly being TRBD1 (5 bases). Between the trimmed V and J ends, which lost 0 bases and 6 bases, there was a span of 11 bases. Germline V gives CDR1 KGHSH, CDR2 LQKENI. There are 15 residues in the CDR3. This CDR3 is CASSPPQGTPGELFF. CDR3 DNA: TGTGCCAGCTCACCACCGCAGGGTACCCCCGGGGAGCTGTTTTTT.

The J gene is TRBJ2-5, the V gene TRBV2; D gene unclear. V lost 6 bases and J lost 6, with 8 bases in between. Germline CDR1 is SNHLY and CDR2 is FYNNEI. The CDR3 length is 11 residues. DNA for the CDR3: TGTGCCAGCAGCAATGAGCAGACCCAGTACTTC. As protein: CASSNEQTQYF.

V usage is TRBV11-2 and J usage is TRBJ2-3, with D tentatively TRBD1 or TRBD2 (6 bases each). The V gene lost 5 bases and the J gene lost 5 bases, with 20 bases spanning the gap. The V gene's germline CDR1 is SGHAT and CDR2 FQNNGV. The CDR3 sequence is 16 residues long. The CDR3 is CASSPLGGGGEDTQYF. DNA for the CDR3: TGTGCCAGCAGCCCCCTAGGGGGAGGAGGTGAAGATACGCAGTATTTT.

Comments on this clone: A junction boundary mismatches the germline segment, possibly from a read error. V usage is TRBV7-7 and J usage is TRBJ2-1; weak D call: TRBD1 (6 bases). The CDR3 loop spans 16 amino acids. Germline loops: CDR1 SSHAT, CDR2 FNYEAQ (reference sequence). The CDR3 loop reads CASSLAGANSYNEQFF. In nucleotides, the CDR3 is TGTGCTAGCAGCTTAGCAGGGGCAAACTCCTACAATGAGCAGTTCTTC.

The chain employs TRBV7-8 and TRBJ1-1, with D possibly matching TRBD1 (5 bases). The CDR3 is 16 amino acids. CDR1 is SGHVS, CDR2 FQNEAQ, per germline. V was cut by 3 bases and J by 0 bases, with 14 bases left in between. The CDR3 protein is CASSLVDRKMNTEAFF. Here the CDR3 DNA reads TGTGCCAGCAGCTTGGTAGACAGAAAAATGAACACTGAAGCTTTCTTT.